These T cell receptor beta chains were read from a single sample in a study of T cell responses to AZD1222 COVID-19 vaccine. Profiled with immunoSEQ multiplex PCR; TCRdb holds only in-frame clones, not every one. Counted here are roughly 180,000 clones, around 93% occurring once; the ten biggest clones make up roughly 10%. This specimen consisted of peripheral blood, obtained on day 0 of AZD1222 vaccination. These receptors were taken from an adult in good health. Each CDR3 is given with its conserved first and last residue. Only some rows state a clone size, as once, few, many or a class for expanded clones.

clone_size	v_call	j_call	cdr3_aa
NA	TRBV28	TRBJ1-2	CASSLVQDYGYTF
NA	TRBV5-1	TRBJ1-5	CASSLAPTSNQPQHF
NA	TRBV21-1	TRBJ2-1	CASSKRVSDEQFF
NA	TRBV7-6	TRBJ1-3	CASSLVGLQSSGNTIYF
NA	TRBV18	TRBJ1-2	CASSADRAYGYTF
NA	TRBV5-5	TRBJ1-2	CASSLVGVANYGYTF
NA	TRBV4-1	TRBJ2-1	CASQRQGAYNEQFF
NA	TRBV6-5	TRBJ1-1	CASNPEGTLNTEAFF
once	TRBV6-5	TRBJ1-1	CASSYSVGSEAFF
NA	TRBV12-3/TRBV12-4	TRBJ1-2	CASSPVGLNGYTF
few	TRBV29-1	TRBJ1-3	CSVEVPQDVSGNTIYF
NA	TRBV7-6	TRBJ1-2	CASSKNPGAGGYTF
few	TRBV28	TRBJ1-5	CASRAGGEQPQHF
NA	TRBV30	TRBJ1-3	CAWSTVSGNTIYF
NA	TRBV7-8	TRBJ1-1	CASSITGNTEAFF
NA	TRBV19	TRBJ1-2	CASSITARQGNYGYTF
NA	TRBV12-1	TRBJ2-1	CASSSTGNNEQFF
NA	TRBV6-5	TRBJ1-2	CASSYPEWMGGYTF
NA	TRBV27	TRBJ2-3	CASSLLSRFSAGGGSTDTQYF
NA	TRBV14	TRBJ2-7	CASRSTGTTYEQYF
NA	TRBV10-1	TRBJ2-1	CASSESPMNSGPYNEQFF
NA	TRBV27	TRBJ2-1	CASTLLGSIYNEQFF
NA	TRBV30	TRBJ1-4	CAWSVQNRDEKLFF
NA	TRBV3-1/TRBV3-2	TRBJ1-5	CASSQDTTPYQPQHF
NA	TRBV9	TRBJ2-5	CASSPNSGGETQYF
NA	TRBV12-3/TRBV12-4	TRBJ1-2	CASSLVVVRGYTF
NA	TRBV28	TRBJ2-7	CASSVQGLFSPVSYEQYF
NA	TRBV19	TRBJ2-3	CASSIDLGAANTDTQYF
NA	TRBV4-3	TRBJ2-2	CASSQDLGYTGELFF
once	TRBV30	TRBJ2-3	CAWTGTLTDTQYF
NA	TRBV9	TRBJ2-3	CASSPRWTDTQYF
few	TRBV10-1	TRBJ2-5	CAKGLTGLAETQYF
NA	TRBV3-1/TRBV3-2	TRBJ1-6	CASSINRVSPLHF
NA	TRBV27	TRBJ2-1	CASSFTSGASYNEQFF
once	TRBV19	TRBJ1-4	CASSDGQGNEKLFF
NA	TRBV15	TRBJ1-2	CATSRGRGSYRPNYGYTF
few	TRBV5-4	TRBJ1-1	CASSPGVNTEAFF
NA	TRBV7-8	TRBJ2-7	CASSQAGKVLSGYEQYF
NA	TRBV5-6	TRBJ1-2	CASSSYRVRGYTF
NA	TRBV19	TRBJ2-1	CASGLAGGYNEQFF
NA	TRBV28	TRBJ2-1	CASSLGMGEQFF